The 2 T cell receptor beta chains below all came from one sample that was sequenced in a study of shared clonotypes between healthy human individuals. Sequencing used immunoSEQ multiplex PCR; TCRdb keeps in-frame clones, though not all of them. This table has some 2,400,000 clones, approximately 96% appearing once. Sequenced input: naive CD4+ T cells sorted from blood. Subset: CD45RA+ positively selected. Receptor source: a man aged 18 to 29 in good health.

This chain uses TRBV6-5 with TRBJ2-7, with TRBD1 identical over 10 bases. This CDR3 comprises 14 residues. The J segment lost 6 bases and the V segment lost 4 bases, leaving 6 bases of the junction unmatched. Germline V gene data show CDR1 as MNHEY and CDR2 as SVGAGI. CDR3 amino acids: CASSSDRGRGEQYF. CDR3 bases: TGTGCCAGCAGTTCAGACAGGGGGCGAGGCGAGCAGTACTTC.

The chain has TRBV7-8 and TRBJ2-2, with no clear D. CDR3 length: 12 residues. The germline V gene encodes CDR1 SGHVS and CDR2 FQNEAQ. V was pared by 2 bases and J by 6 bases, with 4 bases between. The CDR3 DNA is TGTGCCAGCAGCTTATTTCCCGGGGAGCTGTTTTTT. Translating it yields CASSLFPGELFF.